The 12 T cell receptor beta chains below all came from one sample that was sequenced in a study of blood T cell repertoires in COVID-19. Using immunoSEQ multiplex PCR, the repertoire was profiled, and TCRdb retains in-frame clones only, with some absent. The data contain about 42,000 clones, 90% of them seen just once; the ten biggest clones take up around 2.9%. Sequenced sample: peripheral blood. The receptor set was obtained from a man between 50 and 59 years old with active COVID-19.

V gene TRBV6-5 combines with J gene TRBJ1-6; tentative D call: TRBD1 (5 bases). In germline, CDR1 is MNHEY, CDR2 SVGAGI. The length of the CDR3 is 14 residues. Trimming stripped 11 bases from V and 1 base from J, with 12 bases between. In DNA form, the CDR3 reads TGTGCCGGGGCTAAGGGTTCCTATAATTCACCCCTCCACTTT. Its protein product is CAGAKGSYNSPLHF.

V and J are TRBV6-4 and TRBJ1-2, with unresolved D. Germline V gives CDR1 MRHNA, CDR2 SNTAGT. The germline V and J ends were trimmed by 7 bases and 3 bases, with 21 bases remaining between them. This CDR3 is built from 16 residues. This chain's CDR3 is CASTHPGRSGDYGYTF. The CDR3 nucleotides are TGTGCCAGCACCCATCCTGGAAGATCGGGAGACTATGGCTACACCTTC.

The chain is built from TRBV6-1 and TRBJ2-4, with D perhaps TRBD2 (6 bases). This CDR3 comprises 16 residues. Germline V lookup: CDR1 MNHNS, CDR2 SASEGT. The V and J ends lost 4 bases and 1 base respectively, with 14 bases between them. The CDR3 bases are TGTGCCAGCAGTGGGGAAGGGAGGTCGGCCAAAAACATTCAGTACTTC. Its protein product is CASSGEGRSAKNIQYF.

CDR3 protein: CASSPQGGNQPQHF. CDR3 nucleotides: TGTGCCAGCAGTCCACAGGGGGGCAATCAGCCCCAGCATTTT. V usage is TRBV2 and J usage is TRBJ1-5, with 8 bases fitting TRBD1. Germline V gene data show CDR1 as SNHLY and CDR2 as FYNNEI. Germline trimming cut 5 bases from V and 2 bases from J; bases unmatched to any gene: 2. This CDR3 region has 14 residues. The whole variable domain, remainder taken from reference TRBV2 and TRBJ1-5, is EPEVTQTPSHQVTQMGQEVILRCVPISNHLYFYWYRQILGQKVEFLVSFYNNEISEKSEIFDDQFSVERPDGSNFTLKIRSTKLEDSAMYFCASSPQGGNQPQHFGDGTRLSIL.

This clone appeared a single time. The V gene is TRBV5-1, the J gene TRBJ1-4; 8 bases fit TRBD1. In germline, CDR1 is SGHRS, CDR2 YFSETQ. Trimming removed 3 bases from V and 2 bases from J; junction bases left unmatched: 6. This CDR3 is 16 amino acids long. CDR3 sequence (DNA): TGCGCCAGCAGCTCCCAGGGGGCGTCGACTAATGAAAAACTGTTTTTT. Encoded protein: CASSSQGASTNEKLFF.

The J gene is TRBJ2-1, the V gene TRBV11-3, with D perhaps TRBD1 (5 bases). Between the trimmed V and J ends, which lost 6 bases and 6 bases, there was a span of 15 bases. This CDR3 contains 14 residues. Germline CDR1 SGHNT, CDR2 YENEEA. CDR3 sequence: CASRQGPTANEQFF. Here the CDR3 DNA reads TGTGCCAGCAGGCAGGGTCCTACTGCCAATGAGCAGTTCTTC. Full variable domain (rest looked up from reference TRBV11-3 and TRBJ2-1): EAGVVQSPRYKIIEKKQPVAFWCNPISGHNTLYWYLQNLGQGPELLIRYENEEAVDDSQLPKDRFSAERLKGVDSTLKIQPAELGDSAVYLCASRQGPTANEQFFGPGTRLTVL.

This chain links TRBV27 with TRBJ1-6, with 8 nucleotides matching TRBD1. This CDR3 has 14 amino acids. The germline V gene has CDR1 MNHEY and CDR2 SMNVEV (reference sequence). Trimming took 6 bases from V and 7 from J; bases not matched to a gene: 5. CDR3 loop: CASRKDRANSPLHF. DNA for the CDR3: TGTGCCAGCAGAAAGGACAGGGCCAATTCACCCCTCCACTTT.

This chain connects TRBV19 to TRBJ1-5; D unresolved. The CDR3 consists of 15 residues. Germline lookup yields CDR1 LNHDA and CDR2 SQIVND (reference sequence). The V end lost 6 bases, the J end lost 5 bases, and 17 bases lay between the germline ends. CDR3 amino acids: CASSKWANSDQPQHF. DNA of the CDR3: TGTGCCAGTAGCAAATGGGCTAATTCGGATCAGCCCCAGCATTTT.

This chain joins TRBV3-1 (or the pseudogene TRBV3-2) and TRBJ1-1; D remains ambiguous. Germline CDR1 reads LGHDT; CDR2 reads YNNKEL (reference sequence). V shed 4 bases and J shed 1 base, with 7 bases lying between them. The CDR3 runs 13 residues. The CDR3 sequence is CASSRAPNTEAFF. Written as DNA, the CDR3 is TGTGCCAGCAGCCGGGCACCGAACACTGAAGCTTTCTTT.

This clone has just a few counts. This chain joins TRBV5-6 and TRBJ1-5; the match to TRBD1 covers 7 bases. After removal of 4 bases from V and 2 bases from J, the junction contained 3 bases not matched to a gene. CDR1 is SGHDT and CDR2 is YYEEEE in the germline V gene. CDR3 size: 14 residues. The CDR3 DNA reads TGTGCCAGCAGCGCCCAGGGGGGCAATCAGCCCCAGCATTTT. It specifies CASSAQGGNQPQHF.

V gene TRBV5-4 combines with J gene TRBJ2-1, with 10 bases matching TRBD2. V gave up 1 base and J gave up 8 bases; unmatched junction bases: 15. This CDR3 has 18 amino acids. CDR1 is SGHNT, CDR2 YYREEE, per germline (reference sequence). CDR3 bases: TGTGCCAGCAGCTTGAGGGGACTAGCGAAGTCCCTATGGTATGAGCAGTTCTTC. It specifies CASSLRGLAKSLWYEQFF.

CDR3 nucleotides: TGCGCCAGCAGTGACTGGCGGGGGGCTGACGATACGCAGTATTTT. Residues: CASSDWRGADDTQYF. The chain links TRBV10-2 to TRBJ2-3; TRBD2 aligns across 8 bases. After removal of 3 bases from V and 6 bases from J, the junction contained 8 bases not matched to a gene. The germline CDR1 and CDR2 sequences are WSHSY and SAAADI. CDR3 length equals 15 residues.